A selection of T cell receptor beta chains follows, all from one sample in a study of cytomegalovirus exposure and HLA in healthy donors. Generated by immunoSEQ multiplex PCR, the TCRdb table keeps only in-frame clones and is missing some. The repertoire holds about 110,000 clones, with approximately 70% as singletons. Sequenced material: PBMCs. These receptor sequences come from a man aged 25-45 years in good health and CMV-seropositive. Both conserved end residues are part of each CDR3. D genes are given only for firm matches. For some rows the clone size is stated as once, few or many, or as a class when expanded; others skip it.

clone_size	v_call	j_call	d_call	cdr3_nt	cdr3_aa
once	TRBV9	TRBJ2-2	TRBD2	TGTGCCAGCAGCGTAGCTATAACTAGCGGGCGCCTTAACACCGGGGAGCTGTTTTTT	CASSVAITSGRLNTGELFF
.	TRBV9	TRBJ1-4	.	TGTGCCAGCAGCACCTCCCCGACCGGGAATGAAAAACTGTTTTTT	CASSTSPTGNEKLFF
.	TRBV7-7	TRBJ2-7	TRBD1	TGTGCTAGCAGCCCACGGACAGGTACCTACGAGCAGTACTTC	CASSPRTGTYEQYF
.	TRBV5-1	TRBJ2-5	TRBD2	TGCGCCAGCAGCCAAGGACTAGCGGGAGGAGGAGAGACCCAGTACTTC	CASSQGLAGGGETQYF
once	TRBV27	TRBJ2-1	TRBD2	TGTGCCAGCAGTTTGGGACTAGCGCTGTTCTTC	CASSLGLALFF
.	TRBV4-1	TRBJ2-1	.	TGCGCCAGCAGCCAAGGATGGGCCCAGAGACCCAATGAGCAGTTCTTC	CASSQGWAQRPNEQFF
.	TRBV7-3	TRBJ2-5	.	TGTGCCAGCAGCTTAAATGGCCCATACCCCCAAGAGACCCAGTACTTC	CASSLNGPYPQETQYF
.	TRBV7-3	TRBJ1-1	.	TGTGCCAGCAGCTCACGTTATTACCGGTGGTTCGAGAACACTGAAGCTTTCTTT	CASSSRYYRWFENTEAFF
.	TRBV30	TRBJ1-6	TRBD1	TGTGCCTCACAGGGGGAGTATAATTCACCCCTCCACTTT	CASQGEYNSPLHF
once	TRBV5-8	TRBJ1-2	.	TGTGCCAGCAGACCGACAGTAAACTATGGCTACACCTTC	CASRPTVNYGYTF
.	TRBV5-8	TRBJ1-1	TRBD1	TGTGCCAGCACGGACGGACAGGGTCGACGTACTGAAGCTTTCTTT	CASTDGQGRRTEAFF
few	TRBV5-1	TRBJ1-3	.	TGCGCCAGCAGCTTGGACGCGAGCTCTGGAAACACCATATATTTT	CASSLDASSGNTIYF
.	TRBV19	TRBJ1-3	.	TGTGCCAGTAGTAAGACAGCGAACTCTGGAAACACCATATATTTT	CASSKTANSGNTIYF
once	TRBV27	TRBJ2-1	TRBD2	TGTGCCAGCAGTGTTCTAGCGGCTGGCTCCTACAATGAGCAGTTCTTC	CASSVLAAGSYNEQFF
.	TRBV5-6	TRBJ1-5	.	TGTGCCAGCAGCTTGGGAGGTTATAGCAATCAGCCCCAGCATTTT	CASSLGGYSNQPQHF
few	TRBV7-9	TRBJ2-1	TRBD2	TGTGCCAGCAGCCCAGGGAGGCTAGCGGGGGGTATGGGGTCCGAGCAGTTCTTC	CASSPGRLAGGMGSEQFF
.	TRBV7-3	TRBJ1-2	.	TGTGCCAGCAGCTTAGATAAGCAGGGGAAATACACCTTC	CASSLDKQGKYTF
few	TRBV30	TRBJ1-4	.	TGTGCCTGGAGTGTACACGACAGGAAGAATGAAAAACTGTTTTTT	CAWSVHDRKNEKLFF
.	TRBV11-2	TRBJ2-7	.	TGTGCCAGCAGCTTAAACTTATCCTACGAGCAGTACTTC	CASSLNLSYEQYF
.	TRBV7-2	TRBJ2-1	.	TGTGCCAGCAGCTCTCGGCGGGCGACGGAGGGTGAGCAGTTCTTC	CASSSRRATEGEQFF
.	TRBV5-1	TRBJ2-5	TRBD1	TGCGCCAGCCGCCGGACAGGGACGCCGGAGACCCAGTACTTC	CASRRTGTPETQYF
few	TRBV6-5	TRBJ1-2	.	TGTGCCAGCAGTGAACTAGACGGAACATATGGCTACACCTTC	CASSELDGTYGYTF
.	TRBV30	TRBJ2-1	TRBD1	TGTGCCTGGAGTTCCGGACAGGGTTACAATGAGCAGTTCTTC	CAWSSGQGYNEQFF
.	TRBV7-2	TRBJ1-2	.	TGTGCCAGCAGCTTAGGGGCGAACTATGGCTACACCTTC	CASSLGANYGYTF
.	TRBV5-4	TRBJ1-2	.	TGTGCCAGCAGCTTGGAGTTGTCAGGCTATGGCTACACCTTC	CASSLELSGYGYTF
.	TRBV28	TRBJ1-1	.	TGTGCCAGCAGTCCAGGGGTGAACACTGAAGCTTTCTTT	CASSPGVNTEAFF
.	TRBV5-1	TRBJ1-6	TRBD1	TGCGCCAGCAGCTTGGGAGCCAGGGGGGACTCACCCCTCCACTTT	CASSLGARGDSPLHF
.	TRBV28	TRBJ2-5	.	TGTGCCAGCAGCACCCGGGACTTCCAAGAGACCCAGTACTTC	CASSTRDFQETQYF
.	TRBV5-8	TRBJ1-2	TRBD1	TGTGCCAGCAGCTTGCACTACGGACAGGGAAACTATGGCTACACCTTC	CASSLHYGQGNYGYTF
.	TRBV28	TRBJ2-1	.	TGTGCCAGCATTTATGGGGGTGGGGGCCTGCTCTACAATGAGCAGTTCTTC	CASIYGGGGLLYNEQFF
.	TRBV9	TRBJ2-5	TRBD2	TGTGCCAGCAGCGCGAGCGGGGGGGCGGAGACCCAGTACTTC	CASSASGGAETQYF
.	TRBV7-2	TRBJ2-5	.	TGTGCCAGCAGCTTAGCCCCGACTAGTTCGGAGACCCAGTACTTC	CASSLAPTSSETQYF
.	TRBV18	TRBJ1-4	TRBD1	TGTGCCAGCTCACTTGACAGGGGTAGAGCCGAAAAACTGTTTTTT	CASSLDRGRAEKLFF
.	TRBV30	TRBJ1-4	.	TGTGCCTGGAGTGTTCCGGGAAATGAAAAACTGTTTTTT	CAWSVPGNEKLFF
few	TRBV9	TRBJ2-2	TRBD1	TGTGCCAGCAGCGTGGCGACAGGGGGCACTTACGGGGAGCTGTTTTTT	CASSVATGGTYGELFF
.	TRBV6-5	TRBJ1-2	.	TGTGCCAGCAGAGCGACGGGGTATGGCTACACCTTC	CASRATGYGYTF
.	TRBV7-9	TRBJ1-1	.	TGTGCCAGCAGCTACACAGGAGCCAACACTGAAGCTTTCTTT	CASSYTGANTEAFF
.	TRBV18	TRBJ1-2	.	TGTGCCAGCTCACCAAATTGGGAACAGGCCTATGGCTACACCTTC	CASSPNWEQAYGYTF
.	TRBV7-9	TRBJ1-3	.	TGTGCCAGCAGCTTATTCGAGGCGAACACCATATATTTT	CASSLFEANTIYF
few	TRBV7-3	TRBJ2-3	.	TGTGCCAGCAGCTTAATATTTCAGGGGCCAGATACGCAGTATTTT	CASSLIFQGPDTQYF
.	TRBV5-4	TRBJ1-5	.	TGTGCCAGCAGCCCCGACAGAAATCAGCCCCAGCATTTT	CASSPDRNQPQHF
.	TRBV7-9	TRBJ1-1	.	TGTGCCAGCAGCTTACCGGGGATGAACACTGAAGCTTTCTTT	CASSLPGMNTEAFF
few	TRBV4-1	TRBJ2-3	.	TGCGCCAGCAGCCAAGACTACTTCACAGATACGCAGTATTTT	CASSQDYFTDTQYF
.	TRBV25-1	TRBJ2-5	TRBD2	TGTGCCAGCCTCCCGGGGGGAAGGTTCCAAGAGACCCAGTACTTC	CASLPGGRFQETQYF
few	TRBV27	TRBJ2-1	.	TGTGCCAGCAGTTTGTATCCTAGCTCCTACAATGAGCAGTTCTTC	CASSLYPSSYNEQFF
.	TRBV15	TRBJ1-2	.	TGTGCCACCAGCAGAGATGTGGACAGCCCTAATGGCTACACCTTC	CATSRDVDSPNGYTF
few	TRBV7-8	TRBJ2-1	TRBD1	TGTGCCAGCAGTTCCTGGACAGGAAGAAATGAGCAGTTCTTC	CASSSWTGRNEQFF
.	TRBV10-3	TRBJ1-3	TRBD1	TGTGCCACGTTGGACAGGGGAGGGTCTGGAAACACCATATATTTT	CATLDRGGSGNTIYF
.	TRBV29-1	TRBJ2-3	.	TGCAGCGTTGAAGGGGGCAGGGGCACAGATACGCAGTATTTT	CSVEGGRGTDTQYF
few	TRBV7-7	TRBJ2-2	.	TGTGCTAGCCCAGCAGGGGGGACCGGGGAGCTGTTTTTT	CASPAGGTGELFF
once	TRBV29-1	TRBJ2-5	TRBD1	TGCAGCGATTACGACAGGGGGCGGGGAGAGACCCAGTACTTC	CSDYDRGRGETQYF
few	TRBV15	TRBJ1-2	.	TGTGCCACCAGCAGAGATCGGGAGGGGCCCGGGTACGGCTACACCTTC	CATSRDREGPGYGYTF
.	TRBV19	TRBJ1-5	TRBD1	TGTGCCAGTAGCCCCGGGACAGGGAGGAATCAGCCCCAGCATTTT	CASSPGTGRNQPQHF
.	TRBV10-1	TRBJ2-5	TRBD2	TGCGCCAGCAGTGATGGGACTAGCGTGGAGACCCAGTACTTC	CASSDGTSVETQYF